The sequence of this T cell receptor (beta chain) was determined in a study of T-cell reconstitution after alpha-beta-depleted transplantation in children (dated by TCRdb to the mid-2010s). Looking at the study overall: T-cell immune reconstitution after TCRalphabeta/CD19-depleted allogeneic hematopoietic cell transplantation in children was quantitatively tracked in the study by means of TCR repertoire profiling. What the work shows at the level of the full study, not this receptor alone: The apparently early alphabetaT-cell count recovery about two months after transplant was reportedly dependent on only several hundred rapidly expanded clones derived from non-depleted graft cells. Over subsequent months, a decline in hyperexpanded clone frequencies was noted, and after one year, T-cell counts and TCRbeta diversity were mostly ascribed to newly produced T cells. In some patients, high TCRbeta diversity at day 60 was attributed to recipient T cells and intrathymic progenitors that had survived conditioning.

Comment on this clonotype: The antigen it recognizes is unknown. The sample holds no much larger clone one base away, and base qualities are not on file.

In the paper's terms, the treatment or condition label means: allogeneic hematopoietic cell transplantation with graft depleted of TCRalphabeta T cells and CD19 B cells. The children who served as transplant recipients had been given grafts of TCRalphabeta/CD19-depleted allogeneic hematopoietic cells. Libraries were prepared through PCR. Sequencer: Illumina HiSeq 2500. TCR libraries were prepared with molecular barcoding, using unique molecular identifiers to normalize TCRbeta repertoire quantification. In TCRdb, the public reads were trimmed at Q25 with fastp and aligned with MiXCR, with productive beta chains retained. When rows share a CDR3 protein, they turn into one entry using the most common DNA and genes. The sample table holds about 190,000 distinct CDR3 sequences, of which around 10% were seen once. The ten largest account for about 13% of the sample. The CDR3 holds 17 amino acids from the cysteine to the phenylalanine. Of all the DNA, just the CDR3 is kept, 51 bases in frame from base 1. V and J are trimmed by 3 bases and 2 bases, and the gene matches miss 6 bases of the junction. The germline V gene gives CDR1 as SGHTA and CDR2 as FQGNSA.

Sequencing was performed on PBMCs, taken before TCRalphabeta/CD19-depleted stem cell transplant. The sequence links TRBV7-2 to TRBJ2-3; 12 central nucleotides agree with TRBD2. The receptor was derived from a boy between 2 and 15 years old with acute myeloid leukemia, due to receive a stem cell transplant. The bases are TGTGCCAGCAGCTTGACTAGCGGGGGACTACCCACAGATACGCAGTATTTT. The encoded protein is CASSLTSGGLPTDTQYF.